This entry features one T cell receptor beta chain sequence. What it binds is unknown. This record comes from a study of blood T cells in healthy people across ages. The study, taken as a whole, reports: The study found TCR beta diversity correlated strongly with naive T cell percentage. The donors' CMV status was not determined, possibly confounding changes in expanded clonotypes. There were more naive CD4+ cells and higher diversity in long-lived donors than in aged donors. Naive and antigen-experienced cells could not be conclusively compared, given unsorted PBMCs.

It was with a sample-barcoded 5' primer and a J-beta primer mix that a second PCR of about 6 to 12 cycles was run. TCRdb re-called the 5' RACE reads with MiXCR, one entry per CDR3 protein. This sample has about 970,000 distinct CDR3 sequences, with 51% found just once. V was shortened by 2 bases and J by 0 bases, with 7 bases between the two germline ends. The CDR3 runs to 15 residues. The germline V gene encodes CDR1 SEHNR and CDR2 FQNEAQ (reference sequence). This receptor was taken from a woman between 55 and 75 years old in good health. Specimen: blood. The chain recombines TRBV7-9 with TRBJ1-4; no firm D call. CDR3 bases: TGTGCCAGCAGCTTATTCACAGCAACTAATGAAAAACTGTTTTTT. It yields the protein CASSLFTATNEKLFF.